These 3 T cell receptor beta chains came from one sample sequenced in a study of cytomegalovirus exposure and HLA in healthy donors. The PCR ran on 60 Vbeta and 13 Jbeta primers. TCRdb's copy holds only in-frame clones and misses some; the assay was immunoSEQ multiplex PCR. This table holds about 89,000 clones, 75% to 80% found once. The sequenced material came from PBMCs. The receptor source for this set is a man aged 25 to 40 in good health and CMV-seronegative.

The sample holds a few counts of this clone. The V gene is TRBV27, the J gene TRBJ2-7; a weak D match, TRBD2 (6 bases). Germline assignment: CDR1 MNHEY and CDR2 SMNVEV (reference sequence). V lost 8 bases to trimming and J lost 0 bases, with 11 bases between them. The CDR3 has 13 amino acids. CDR3 bases: TGTGCCAGCCGCCCGGGGGACTCCTACGAGCAGTACTTC. This gives the protein CASRPGDSYEQYF.

This clone came up once. J is TRBJ2-2 and V is TRBV6-5, with 8 nucleotides matching TRBD2. Germline CDR1 MNHEY, CDR2 SVGAGI. V lost 5 bases, J lost 1 base, and 3 bases stayed unmatched. This CDR3 comprises 15 residues. CDR3 residues: CASSLSGMNTGELFF. The CDR3 bases are TGTGCCAGCAGTCTTAGCGGGATGAACACCGGGGAGCTGTTTTTT.

The genes are TRBV25-1 and TRBJ1-2; tentatively, D is TRBD1 (5 bases). Germline V lookup: CDR1 MGHDK, CDR2 SYGVNS. The V end lost 8 bases, the J end lost 4 bases, and 14 bases lay between the germline ends. The CDR3 sequence is 13 residues long. CDR3 bases: TGTGCCAGCTCCGGGGGGACCCGCTATGGCTACACCTTC. Translation: CASSGGTRYGYTF.